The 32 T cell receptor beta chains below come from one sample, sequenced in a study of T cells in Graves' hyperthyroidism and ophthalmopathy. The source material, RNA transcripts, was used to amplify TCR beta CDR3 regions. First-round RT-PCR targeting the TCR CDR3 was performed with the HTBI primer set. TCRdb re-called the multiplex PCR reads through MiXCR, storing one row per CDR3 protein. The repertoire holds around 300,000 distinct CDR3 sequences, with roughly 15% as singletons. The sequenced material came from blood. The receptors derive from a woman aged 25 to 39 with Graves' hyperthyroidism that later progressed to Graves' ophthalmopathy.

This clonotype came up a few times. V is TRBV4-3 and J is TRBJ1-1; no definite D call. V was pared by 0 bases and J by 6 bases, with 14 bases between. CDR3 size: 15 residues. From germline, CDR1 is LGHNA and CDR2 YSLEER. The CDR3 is CASSQDYGGIAEAFF. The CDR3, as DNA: TGCGCCAGCAGCCAAGATTATGGAGGGATCGCTGAAGCTTTCTTT.

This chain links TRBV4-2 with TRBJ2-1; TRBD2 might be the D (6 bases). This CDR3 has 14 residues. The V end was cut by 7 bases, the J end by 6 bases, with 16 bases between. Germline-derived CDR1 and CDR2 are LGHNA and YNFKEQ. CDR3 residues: CASTELAFSNEQFF. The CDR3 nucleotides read TGTGCCAGCACCGAGCTAGCGTTCAGCAATGAGCAGTTCTTC.

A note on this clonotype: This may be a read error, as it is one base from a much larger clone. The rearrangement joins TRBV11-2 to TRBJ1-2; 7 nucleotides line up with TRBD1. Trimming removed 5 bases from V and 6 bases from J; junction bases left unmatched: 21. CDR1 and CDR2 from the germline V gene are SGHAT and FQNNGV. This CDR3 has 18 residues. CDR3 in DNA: TGTGCCAGCAGCCCAACCCCGAGGGGGCTGAATTTGGAAGATGGCTACACCTTC. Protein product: CASSPTPRGLNLEDGYTF.

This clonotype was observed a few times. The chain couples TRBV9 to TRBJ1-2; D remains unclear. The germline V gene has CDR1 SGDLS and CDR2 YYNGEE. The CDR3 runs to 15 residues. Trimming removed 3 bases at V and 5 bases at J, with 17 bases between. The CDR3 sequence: CASSDDPLAGYGYTF. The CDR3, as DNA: TGTGCCAGCAGCGACGACCCCCTGGCGGGTTATGGCTACACCTTC. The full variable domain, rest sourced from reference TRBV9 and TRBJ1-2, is DSGVTQTPKHLITATGQRVTLRCSPRSGDLSVYWYQQSLDQGLQFLIQYYNGEERAKGNILERFSAQQFPDLHSELNLSSLELGDSALYFCASSDDPLAGYGYTFGSGTRLTVV.

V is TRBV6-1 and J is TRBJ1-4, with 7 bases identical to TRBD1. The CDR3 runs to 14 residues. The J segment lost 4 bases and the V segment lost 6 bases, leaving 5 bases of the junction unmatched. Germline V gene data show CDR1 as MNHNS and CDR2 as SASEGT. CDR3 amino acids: CASRRQGHNEKLFF. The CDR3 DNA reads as TGTGCCAGCAGAAGACAGGGTCATAATGAAAAACTGTTTTTT.

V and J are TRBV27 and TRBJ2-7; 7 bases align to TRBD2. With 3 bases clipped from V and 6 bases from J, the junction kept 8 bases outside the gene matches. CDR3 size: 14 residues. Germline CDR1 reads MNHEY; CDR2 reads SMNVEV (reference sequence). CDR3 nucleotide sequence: TGTGCCAGCAGTTTGGCGGGAGTGGGTCGCGAGCAGTACTTC. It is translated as CASSLAGVGREQYF.

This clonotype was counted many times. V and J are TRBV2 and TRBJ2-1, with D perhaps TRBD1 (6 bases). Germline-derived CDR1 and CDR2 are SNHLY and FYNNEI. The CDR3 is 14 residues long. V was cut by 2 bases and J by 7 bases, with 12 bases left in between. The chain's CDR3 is CASSEPPRGNEQFF. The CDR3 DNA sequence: TGTGCCAGCAGTGAACCTCCGAGGGGGAATGAGCAGTTCTTC. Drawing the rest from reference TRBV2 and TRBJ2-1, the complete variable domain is EPEVTQTPSHQVTQMGQEVILRCVPISNHLYFYWYRQILGQKVEFLVSFYNNEISEKSEIFDDQFSVERPDGSNFTLKIRSTKLEDSAMYFCASSEPPRGNEQFFGPGTRLTVL.

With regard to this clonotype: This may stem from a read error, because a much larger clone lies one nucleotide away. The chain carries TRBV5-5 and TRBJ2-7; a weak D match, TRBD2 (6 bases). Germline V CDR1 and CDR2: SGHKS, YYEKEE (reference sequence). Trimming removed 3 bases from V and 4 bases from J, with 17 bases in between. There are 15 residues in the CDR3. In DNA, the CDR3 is TGTGCCAGCAGCTCGGAAGCTAGCGCTAGTTACGAGCAGTACTTC. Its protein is CASSSEASASYEQYF.

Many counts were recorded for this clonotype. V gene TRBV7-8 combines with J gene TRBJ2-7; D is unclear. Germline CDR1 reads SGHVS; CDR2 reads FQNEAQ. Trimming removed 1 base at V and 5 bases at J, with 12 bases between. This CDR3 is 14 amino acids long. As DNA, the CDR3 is TGTGCCAGCAGCTTAGTGGCACACACGAACGAGCAGTACTTC. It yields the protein CASSLVAHTNEQYF.

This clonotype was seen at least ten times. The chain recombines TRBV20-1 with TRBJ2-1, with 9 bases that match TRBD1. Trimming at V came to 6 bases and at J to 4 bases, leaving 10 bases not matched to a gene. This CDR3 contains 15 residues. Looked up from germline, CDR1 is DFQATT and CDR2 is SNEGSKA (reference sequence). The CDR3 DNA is TGCAGTGCGAGTCCCGGGACAGGGACTTACAATGAGCAGTTCTTC. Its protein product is CSASPGTGTYNEQFF.

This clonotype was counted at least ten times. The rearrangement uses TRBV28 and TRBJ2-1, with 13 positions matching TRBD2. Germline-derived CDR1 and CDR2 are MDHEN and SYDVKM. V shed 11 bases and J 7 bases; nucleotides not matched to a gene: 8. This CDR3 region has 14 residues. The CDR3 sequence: CAGRTSGSGNEQFF. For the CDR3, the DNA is TGTGCCGGGAGGACTAGCGGGAGTGGGAATGAGCAGTTCTTC.

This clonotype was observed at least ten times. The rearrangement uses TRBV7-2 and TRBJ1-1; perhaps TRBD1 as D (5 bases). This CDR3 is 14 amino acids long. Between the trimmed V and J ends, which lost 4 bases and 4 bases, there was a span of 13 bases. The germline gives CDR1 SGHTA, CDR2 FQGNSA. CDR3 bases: TGTGCCAGCAGCTCGACTCCGGGGGGCACTGAAGCTTTCTTT. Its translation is CASSSTPGGTEAFF.

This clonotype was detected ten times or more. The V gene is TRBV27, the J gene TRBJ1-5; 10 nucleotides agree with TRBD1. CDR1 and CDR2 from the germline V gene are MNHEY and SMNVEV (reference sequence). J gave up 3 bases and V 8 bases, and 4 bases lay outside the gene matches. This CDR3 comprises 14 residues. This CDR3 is CASRDRGNNQPQHF. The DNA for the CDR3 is TGTGCCAGCCGGGACAGGGGAAACAATCAGCCCCAGCATTTT.

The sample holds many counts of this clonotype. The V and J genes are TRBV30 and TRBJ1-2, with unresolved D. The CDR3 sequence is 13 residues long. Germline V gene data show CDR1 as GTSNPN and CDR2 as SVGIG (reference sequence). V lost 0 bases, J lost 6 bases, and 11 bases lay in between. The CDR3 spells CAWSVFRRDGYTF. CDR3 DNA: TGTGCCTGGAGTGTATTCCGGAGGGATGGCTACACCTTC.

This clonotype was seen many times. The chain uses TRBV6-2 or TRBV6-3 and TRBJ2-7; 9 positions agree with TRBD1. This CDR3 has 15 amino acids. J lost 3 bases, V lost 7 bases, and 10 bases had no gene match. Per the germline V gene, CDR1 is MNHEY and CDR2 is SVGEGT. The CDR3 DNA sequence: TGTGCCAGCACCCCCCCGGGACAGGGTGGCTACGAGCAGTACTTC. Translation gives CASTPPGQGGYEQYF.

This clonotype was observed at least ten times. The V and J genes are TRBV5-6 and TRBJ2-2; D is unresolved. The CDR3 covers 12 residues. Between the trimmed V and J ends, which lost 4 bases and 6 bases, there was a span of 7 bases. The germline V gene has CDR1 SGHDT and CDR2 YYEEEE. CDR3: CASSRPPGELFF. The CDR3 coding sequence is TGTGCCAGCAGCCGCCCCCCCGGGGAGCTGTTTTTT.

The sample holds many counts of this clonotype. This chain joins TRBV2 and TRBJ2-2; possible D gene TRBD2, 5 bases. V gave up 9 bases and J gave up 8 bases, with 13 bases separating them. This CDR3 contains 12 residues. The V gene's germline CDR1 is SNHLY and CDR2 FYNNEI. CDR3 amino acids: CARPGNRGELFF. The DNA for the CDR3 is TGTGCCAGGCCGGGGAACCGGGGGGAGCTGTTTTTT.

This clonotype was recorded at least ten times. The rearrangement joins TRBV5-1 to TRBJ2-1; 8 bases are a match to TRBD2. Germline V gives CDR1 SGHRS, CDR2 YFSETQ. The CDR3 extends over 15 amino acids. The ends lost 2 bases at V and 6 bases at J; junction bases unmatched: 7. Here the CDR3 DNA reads TGCGCCAGCAGCTTCCAAGCGGGAGCTCTCAATGAGCAGTTCTTC. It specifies CASSFQAGALNEQFF. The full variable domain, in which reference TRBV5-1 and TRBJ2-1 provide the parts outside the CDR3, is KAGVTQTPRYLIKTRGQQVTLSCSPISGHRSVSWYQQTPGQGLQFLFEYFSETQRNKGNFPGRFSGRQFSNSRSEMNVSTLELGDSALYLCASSFQAGALNEQFFGPGTRLTVL.

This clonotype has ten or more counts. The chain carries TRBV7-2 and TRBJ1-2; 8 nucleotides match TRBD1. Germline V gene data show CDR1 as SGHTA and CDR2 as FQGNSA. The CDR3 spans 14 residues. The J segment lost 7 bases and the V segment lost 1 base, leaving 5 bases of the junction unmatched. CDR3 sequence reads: CASSLGGTGGGYTF. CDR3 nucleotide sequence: TGTGCCAGCAGCTTAGGGGGAACAGGGGGTGGCTACACCTTC.

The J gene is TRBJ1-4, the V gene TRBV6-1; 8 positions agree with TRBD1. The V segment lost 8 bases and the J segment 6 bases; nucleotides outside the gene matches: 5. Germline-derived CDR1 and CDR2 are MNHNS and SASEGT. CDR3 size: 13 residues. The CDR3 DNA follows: TGTGCCAGCGGGGACAGGTACTATGAAAAACTGTTTTTT. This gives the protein CASGDRYYEKLFF.

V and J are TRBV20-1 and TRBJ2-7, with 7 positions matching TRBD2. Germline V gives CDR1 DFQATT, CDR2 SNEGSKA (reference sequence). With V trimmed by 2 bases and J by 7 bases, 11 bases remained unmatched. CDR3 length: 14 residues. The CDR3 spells CSARRLGEGREQYF. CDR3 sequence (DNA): TGCAGTGCTAGAAGGCTAGGGGAGGGTCGGGAGCAGTACTTC.

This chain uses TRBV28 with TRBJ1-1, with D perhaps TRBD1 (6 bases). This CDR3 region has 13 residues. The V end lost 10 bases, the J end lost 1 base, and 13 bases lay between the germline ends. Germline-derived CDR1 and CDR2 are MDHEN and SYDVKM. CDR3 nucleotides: TGTGCCACCCAAGAGACAGGGAACACTGAAGCTTTCTTT. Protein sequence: CATQETGNTEAFF.

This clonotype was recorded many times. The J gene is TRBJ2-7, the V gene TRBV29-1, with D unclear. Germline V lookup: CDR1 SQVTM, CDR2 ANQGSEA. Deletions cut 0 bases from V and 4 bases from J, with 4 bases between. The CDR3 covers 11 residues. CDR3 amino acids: CSVEDEYEQYF. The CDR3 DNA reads TGCAGCGTTGAAGATGAATACGAGCAGTACTTC.

The CDR3: CASSLEDLAYEQYF. The CDR3, as DNA: TGTGCCAGCAGCTTGGAGGACTTAGCCTACGAGCAGTACTTC. The V and J genes are TRBV5-8 and TRBJ2-7; weak D call: TRBD2 (5 bases). V gave up 0 bases and J gave up 2 bases, with 9 bases separating them. Germline V CDR1 and CDR2: SGHTS, YDEGEE. This CDR3 is 14 amino acids long.

DNA for the CDR3: TGCAGTGCCGGAGTTCTCGAGCAGTACTTC. Protein sequence: CSAGVLEQYF. The rearrangement links TRBV20-1 to TRBJ2-7; D is undetermined. This CDR3 contains 10 residues. CDR1 and CDR2 from the germline V gene are DFQATT and SNEGSKA (reference sequence). The ends were cut back, 6 bases at V and 6 bases at J, with 9 bases in the middle.

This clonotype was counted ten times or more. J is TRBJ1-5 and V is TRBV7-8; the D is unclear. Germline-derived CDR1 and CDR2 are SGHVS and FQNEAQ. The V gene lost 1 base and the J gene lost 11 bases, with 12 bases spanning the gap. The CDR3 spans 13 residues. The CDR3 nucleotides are TGTGCCAGCAGCTTAGGGGATCAGTACGCCCAGCATTTT. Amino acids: CASSLGDQYAQHF.

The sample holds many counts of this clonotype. CDR3 amino acids: CASRTGTHYNEQFF. In DNA, the CDR3 is TGTGCCAGCAGAACGGGGACCCACTACAATGAGCAGTTCTTC. The chain is built from TRBV5-5 and TRBJ2-1; D is tentatively TRBD1 or TRBD2 (5 bases each). The length of the CDR3 is 14 residues. Trimming stripped 5 bases from V and 3 bases from J, with 12 bases between. Germline loops: CDR1 SGHKS, CDR2 YYEKEE (reference sequence).

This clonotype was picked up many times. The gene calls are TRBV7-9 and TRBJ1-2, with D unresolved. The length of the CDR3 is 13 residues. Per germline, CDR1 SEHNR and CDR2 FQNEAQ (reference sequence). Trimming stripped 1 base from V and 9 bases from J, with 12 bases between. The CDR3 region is CASSLVPDPSYTF. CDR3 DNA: TGTGCCAGCAGCTTAGTCCCAGACCCCAGCTACACCTTC.

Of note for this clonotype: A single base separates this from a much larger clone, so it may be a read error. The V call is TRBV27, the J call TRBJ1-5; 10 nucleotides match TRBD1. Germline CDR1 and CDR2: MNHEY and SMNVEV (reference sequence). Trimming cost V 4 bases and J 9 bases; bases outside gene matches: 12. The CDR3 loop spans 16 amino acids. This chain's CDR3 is CASSYRTGGPGRPQHF. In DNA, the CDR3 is TGTGCCAGCAGTTACCGGACAGGGGGTCCTGGGCGGCCCCAGCATTTT.

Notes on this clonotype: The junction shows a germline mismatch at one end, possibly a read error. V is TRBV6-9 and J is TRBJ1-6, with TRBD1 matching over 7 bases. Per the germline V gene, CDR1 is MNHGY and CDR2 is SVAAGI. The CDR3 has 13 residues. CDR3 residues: CAGSITGDSPLHF. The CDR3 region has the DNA TGTGCCGGCAGTATTACAGGGGATTCACCCCTCCACTTT.

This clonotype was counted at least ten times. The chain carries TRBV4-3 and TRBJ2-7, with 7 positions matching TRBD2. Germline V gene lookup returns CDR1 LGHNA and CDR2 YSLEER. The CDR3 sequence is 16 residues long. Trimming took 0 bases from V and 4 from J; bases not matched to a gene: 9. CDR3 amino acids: CASSQDRGWGGYEQYF. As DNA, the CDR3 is TGCGCCAGCAGCCAAGATAGGGGCTGGGGGGGGTACGAGCAGTACTTC.

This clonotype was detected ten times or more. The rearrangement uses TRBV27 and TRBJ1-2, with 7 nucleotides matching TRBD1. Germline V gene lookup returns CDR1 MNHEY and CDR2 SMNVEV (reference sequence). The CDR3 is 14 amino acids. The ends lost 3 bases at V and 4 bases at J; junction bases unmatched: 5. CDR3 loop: CASSFRQGPYGYTF. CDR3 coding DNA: TGTGCCAGCAGTTTCCGACAGGGCCCCTATGGCTACACCTTC.